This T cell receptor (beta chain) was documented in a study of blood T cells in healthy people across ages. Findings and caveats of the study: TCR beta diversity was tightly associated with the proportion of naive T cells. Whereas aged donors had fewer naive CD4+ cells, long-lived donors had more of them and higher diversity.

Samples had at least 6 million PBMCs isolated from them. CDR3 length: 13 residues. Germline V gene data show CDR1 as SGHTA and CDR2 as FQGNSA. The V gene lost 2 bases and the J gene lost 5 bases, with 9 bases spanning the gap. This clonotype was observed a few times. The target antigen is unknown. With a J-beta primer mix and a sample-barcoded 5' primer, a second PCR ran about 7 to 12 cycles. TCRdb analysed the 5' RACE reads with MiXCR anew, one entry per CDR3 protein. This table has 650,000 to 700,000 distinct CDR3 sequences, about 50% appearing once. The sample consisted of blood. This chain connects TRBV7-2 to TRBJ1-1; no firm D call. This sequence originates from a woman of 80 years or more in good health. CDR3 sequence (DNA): TGTGCCAGCAGCTTATTCTCCAGGACTGAAGCTTTCTTT. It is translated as CASSLFSRTEAFF.